The 30 T cell receptor beta chains listed next were all sequenced from one sample in a study of Graves' ophthalmopathy and Graves' hyperthyroidism. Amplification of TCR beta CDR3 regions used RNA transcripts. In the first round, RT-PCR was carried out with HTBI primers, and a multiplex PCR formed the second round. TCRdb fed the multiplex PCR reads into MiXCR, producing one record per CDR3 protein. The data contain roughly 1.1 million distinct CDR3 sequences, less than 45% of them singletons. The source material was peripheral blood or thyroid tissue (not recorded which). These receptors originate from an adult man with Graves' hyperthyroidism.

This clonotype was recorded a few times. The chain recombines TRBV20-1 with TRBJ1-2; D unclear. The length of the CDR3 is 14 residues. The V and J ends lost 0 bases and 1 base respectively, with 9 bases between them. Looked up from germline, CDR1 is DFQATT and CDR2 is SNEGSKA (reference sequence). The CDR3 protein is CSARDPQNNYGYTF. CDR3 bases: TGCAGTGCTAGAGATCCACAGAATAACTATGGCTACACCTTC.

The rearrangement joins TRBV20-1 to TRBJ2-5; TRBD1 matches at 8 bases. The V segment lost 2 bases and the J segment 5 bases; nucleotides outside the gene matches: 7. There are 14 residues in the CDR3. The germline CDR1 and CDR2 sequences are DFQATT and SNEGSKA (reference sequence). In DNA, the CDR3 is TGCAGTGCTAGAACGGACAGGGCTGGTGAGACCCAGTACTTC. It encodes CSARTDRAGETQYF.

In this sample, this clonotype turned up a few times. The V call is TRBV20-1, the J call TRBJ2-2; 10 bases are a match to TRBD2. The CDR3 extends over 14 amino acids. V trimming: 6 bases; J trimming: 7 bases; junction bases outside the gene matches: 8. In germline, CDR1 is DFQATT, CDR2 SNEGSKA (reference sequence). In DNA form, the CDR3 reads TGCAGTGCATCCAGCGGGAGGGCGTTCGGGGAGCTGTTTTTT. It yields the protein CSASSGRAFGELFF.

This clonotype came up many times. V gene TRBV12-3 or TRBV12-4 combines with J gene TRBJ1-4; TRBD1 is a possible D gene (5 bases). The CDR3 is 15 residues long. V lost 4 bases to trimming and J lost 7 bases, with 16 bases between them. Here the CDR3 reads CASSSSRGVGEKLFF. DNA of the CDR3: TGTGCCAGCAGTTCCTCGAGGGGCGTGGGTGAAAAACTGTTTTTT.

This chain joins TRBV7-2 and TRBJ1-4; D is uncertain. This CDR3 is 16 amino acids long. The V and J ends lost 1 base and 8 bases respectively, with 17 bases between them. Germline CDR1 is SGHTA and CDR2 is FQGNSA. The CDR3: CASSLEPGPSGEKLFF. CDR3 coding DNA: TGTGCCAGCAGCTTAGAGCCAGGACCCAGCGGCGAAAAACTGTTTTTT.

This clonotype was detected ten times or more. The rearrangement uses TRBV7-9 and TRBJ2-5; D is undetermined. This CDR3 is built from 15 residues. From germline, CDR1 is SEHNR and CDR2 FQNEAQ (reference sequence). Trimming stripped 2 bases from V and 5 bases from J, with 15 bases between. CDR3 in DNA: TGTGCCAGCAGCTTAAGTTCAGTGCAATCGGAGACCCAGTACTTC. Protein sequence: CASSLSSVQSETQYF.

This clonotype was picked up a small number of times. This sequence may be a read error, since a much larger clone differs from it by one base. V usage is TRBV2 and J usage is TRBJ2-2; no definite D call. Germline loops: CDR1 SNHLY, CDR2 FYNNEI. V lost 0 bases and J lost 5, with 4 bases in between. This CDR3 is built from 13 residues. The CDR3 is CASSEAATGELFF. CDR3 DNA: TGTGCCAGCAGTGAAGCAGCTACCGGGGAGCTGTTTTTT.

This clonotype was detected ten times or more. The J gene is TRBJ2-2, the V gene TRBV19; D unclear. Germline assignment: CDR1 LNHDA and CDR2 SQIVND (reference sequence). This CDR3 has 13 residues. Between the trimmed V and J ends, which lost 9 bases and 5 bases, there was a span of 13 bases. The CDR3 nucleotides read TGTGCCAGCAGCTCAACTGGGACCGGGGAGCTGTTTTTT. Translated: CASSSTGTGELFF.

This clonotype was observed a handful of times. V is TRBV9 and J is TRBJ1-6, with D uncertain. Trimming took 0 bases from V and 9 from J, leaving 10 bases between them. CDR1 SGDLS and CDR2 YYNGEE come from the germline V gene. This CDR3 is built from 14 residues. The CDR3 spells CASSVGWGGSPLHF. The CDR3 coding sequence is TGTGCCAGCAGCGTAGGCTGGGGAGGTTCACCCCTCCACTTT. Looking up the rest from reference TRBV9 and TRBJ1-6 gives the full variable domain: DSGVTQTPKHLITATGQRVTLRCSPRSGDLSVYWYQQSLDQGLQFLIQYYNGEERAKGNILERFSAQQFPDLHSELNLSSLELGDSALYFCASSVGWGGSPLHFGNGTRLTVT.

This clonotype was found a few times. The V call is TRBV7-8, the J call TRBJ2-7; D is undetermined. Germline V gene lookup returns CDR1 SGHVS and CDR2 FQNEAQ. This CDR3 has 16 amino acids. V was clipped by 3 bases and J by 0 bases, with 15 bases between them. In DNA, the CDR3 is TGTGCCAGCAGCTTTATTTCGAGAGTGGGCTCCTACGAGCAGTACTTC. Protein sequence: CASSFISRVGSYEQYF. The whole variable domain, filled in from reference TRBV7-8 and TRBJ2-7, reads GAGVSQSPRYKVAKRGQDVALRCDPISGHVSLFWYQQALGQGPEFLTYFQNEAQLDKSGLPSDRFFAERPEGSVSTLKIQRTQQEDSAVYLCASSFISRVGSYEQYFGPGTRLTVT.

The chain joins TRBV29-1 to TRBJ1-2; D unclear. Germline values: CDR1 SQVTM, CDR2 ANQGSEA. The CDR3 is 12 amino acids. V lost 6 bases to trimming and J lost 4 bases, with 12 bases between them. The CDR3 spells CSVERDVYGYTF. CDR3 nucleotides: TGCAGCGTGGAACGGGATGTCTATGGCTACACCTTC.

This clonotype was recorded many times. This chain uses TRBV7-8 with TRBJ2-5, with D possibly being TRBD2 (6 bases). This CDR3 has 14 amino acids. CDR1 and CDR2 (germline): SGHVS, FQNEAQ. V shed 4 bases and J shed 5 bases, with 14 bases lying between them. The CDR3 is CASSSGLGMETQYF. Here the CDR3 DNA reads TGTGCCAGCAGCTCGGGACTGGGAATGGAGACCCAGTACTTC. Together with reference TRBV7-8 and TRBJ2-5, the CDR3 gives the full variable domain: GAGVSQSPRYKVAKRGQDVALRCDPISGHVSLFWYQQALGQGPEFLTYFQNEAQLDKSGLPSDRFFAERPEGSVSTLKIQRTQQEDSAVYLCASSSGLGMETQYFGPGTRLLVL.

This clonotype was detected a few times. This chain joins TRBV29-1 and TRBJ1-5; possibly TRBD1 for D (5 bases). Germline loops: CDR1 SQVTM, CDR2 ANQGSEA. Trimming pared 4 bases from V and 6 bases from J, leaving 13 bases between. The CDR3 length is 13 residues. The CDR3 spells CSVGGTGGQPQHF. CDR3 nucleotides: TGCAGCGTTGGCGGGACGGGCGGTCAGCCCCAGCATTTT.

The rearrangement joins TRBV3-1 to TRBJ2-5; D call uncertain. V gave up 2 bases and J gave up 0 bases, with 4 bases separating them. Germline values: CDR1 LGHDT, CDR2 YNNKEL (reference sequence). The CDR3 consists of 13 residues. For the CDR3, the DNA is TGTGCCAGCAGCCAAAGTTACCAAGAGACCCAGTACTTC. This sequence encodes CASSQSYQETQYF.

This chain joins TRBV29-1 and TRBJ2-7, with 16 bases lining up with TRBD2. The CDR3 is 16 residues long. The V segment lost 6 bases and the J segment 0 bases; nucleotides outside the gene matches: 5. Germline V gene data show CDR1 as SQVTM and CDR2 as ANQGSEA. As DNA, the CDR3 is TGCAGCGTCGTGGGACTAGCGGGGGGGGGCTCCTACGAGCAGTACTTC. This sequence encodes CSVVGLAGGGSYEQYF.

The V and J genes are TRBV5-1 and TRBJ1-2, with 7 bases lining up with TRBD1. The CDR3 sequence is 14 residues long. Germline values: CDR1 SGHRS, CDR2 YFSETQ. The junction had 6 bases not matched to a gene; V was cut back by 6 bases and J by 1 base. For the CDR3, the DNA is TGCGCCAGCAACCTGGGACAGCTTAACTATGGCTACACCTTC. Protein sequence: CASNLGQLNYGYTF.

This clonotype was picked up many times. The chain links TRBV5-1 to TRBJ1-2, with TRBD1 matching 7 bases. Looked up from germline, CDR1 is SGHRS and CDR2 is YFSETQ. The CDR3 covers 15 residues. With V trimmed by 4 bases and J by 2 bases, 8 bases remained unmatched. The CDR3 nucleotides are TGCGCCAGCAGCCCAAGACAGGGACCCAACTATGGCTACACCTTC. Translation gives CASSPRQGPNYGYTF.

The chain carries TRBV24-1 and TRBJ2-2, with TRBD2 matching 8 bases. V was clipped by 1 base and J by 4 bases; unmatched bases: 7. Germline CDR1 KGHDR, CDR2 SFDVKD. This CDR3 comprises 17 residues. The CDR3 is CATSDFRSGIGTGELFF. As DNA, the CDR3 is TGTGCCACCAGTGATTTTCGTAGCGGGATTGGCACCGGGGAGCTGTTTTTT.

Regarding this clonotype: A read error may explain this, as a much larger clone is one base away. The J gene is TRBJ2-7, the V gene TRBV20-1, with a weak D call TRBD2 (5 bases). The CDR3 is 15 amino acids. Germline V gene lookup returns CDR1 DFQATT and CDR2 SNEGSKA (reference sequence). V lost 6 bases and J lost 0, with 18 bases in between. In DNA form, the CDR3 reads TGCAGTGCCATTAGCGAGAGGGCAGACTCCTACGAGCAGTACTTC. Protein: CSAISERADSYEQYF.

This clonotype is a singleton in its sample. V usage is TRBV5-1 and J usage is TRBJ2-5; the D gene is possibly TRBD1 (6 bases). V was pared by 4 bases and J by 2 bases, with 12 bases between. This CDR3 comprises 14 residues. CDR1 and CDR2 from the germline V gene are SGHRS and YFSETQ. CDR3 in DNA: TGCGCCAGCAGCGACAGGCACACTCAAGAGACCCAGTACTTC. This sequence encodes CASSDRHTQETQYF.

In this sample, this clonotype turned up once. In DNA, the CDR3 is TGTGCCAGCAGTGGACTAGCGGGAGACGTAGATACGCAGTATTTT. It codes for CASSGLAGDVDTQYF. The rearrangement uses TRBV2 and TRBJ2-3; 12 positions match TRBD2. Germline trimming cut 4 bases from V and 5 bases from J; bases unmatched to any gene: 4. Germline CDR1 is SNHLY and CDR2 is FYNNEI. The CDR3 loop spans 15 amino acids.

This rearrangement joins TRBV12-3 or TRBV12-4 to TRBJ1-5; D is perhaps TRBD1 (6 bases). Trimming removed 6 bases from V and 4 bases from J, with 13 bases in between. The CDR3 is made up of 14 amino acids. CDR3 nucleotide sequence: TGTGCCAGCAGCCGAGGGACACAGAATCAGCCCCAGCATTTT. This translates into CASSRGTQNQPQHF.

J is TRBJ2-2 and V is TRBV15; a weak D match, TRBD1 (5 bases). The J call may be in error: the DNA end matches TRBJ2-3 better. The CDR3 sequence is 15 residues long. Germline V gives CDR1 LNHNV, CDR2 YYDKDF (reference sequence). CDR3 sequence: CATSRARAHTDTQYF. The CDR3 DNA sequence: TGTGCCACCAGCAGAGCCAGGGCCCACACAGATACGCAGTATTTT.

This clonotype was detected a few times. The gene calls are TRBV30 and TRBJ1-1; D is uncertain. CDR1 and CDR2 (germline): GTSNPN, SVGIG (reference sequence). This CDR3 is built from 13 residues. Trimming stripped 0 bases from V and 1 base from J, with 6 bases between. CDR3 amino acids: CAWSVLSNTEAFF. The CDR3 DNA reads as TGTGCCTGGAGTGTACTCTCGAACACTGAAGCTTTCTTT.

With regard to this clonotype: At one end the junction does not follow the germline gene, possibly because of a read error. This chain connects TRBV5-1 to TRBJ2-2, with 8 positions matching TRBD2. Germline CDR1 SGHRS, CDR2 YFSETQ. The CDR3 runs to 16 residues. This chain's CDR3 is CASSVFGSGASGELFF. The CDR3 DNA follows: TGTGCCAGCAGCGTATTTGGTAGCGGGGCCTCCGGGGAGCTGTTTTTT.

This clonotype was seen more than once but under ten times. The rearrangement links TRBV4-3 to TRBJ1-5; D unclear. The ends were cut back, 0 bases at V and 5 bases at J, with 20 bases in the middle. This CDR3 has 18 amino acids. The V gene's germline CDR1 is LGHNA and CDR2 YSLEER. The CDR3 here is CASSQEQWTRGRHQPQHF. In nucleotides, the CDR3 is TGCGCCAGCAGCCAAGAACAGTGGACGCGTGGCAGACATCAGCCCCAGCATTTT.

This clonotype was recorded a few times. The rearrangement joins TRBV19 to TRBJ1-5, with D maybe TRBD1 (5 bases). Trimming left V 3 bases short and J 2 bases short, with 11 bases between. The CDR3 runs to 15 residues. Germline V CDR1 and CDR2: LNHDA, SQIVND (reference sequence). The CDR3 loop is CASSIFGTGNQPQHF. CDR3 nucleotide sequence: TGTGCCAGTAGTATTTTCGGGACTGGCAATCAGCCCCAGCATTTT.

As to this clonotype: This may be a read error, as it is one base from a much larger clone. The rearrangement uses TRBV11-1 and TRBJ2-5, with TRBD1 as a possible D gene (5 bases). CDR3 length: 18 residues. The germline CDR1 and CDR2 sequences are SGHAT and FQDESV (reference sequence). Trimming removed 6 bases at V and 2 bases at J, with 25 bases between. The CDR3 loop is CASSSVRRRAGNQETQYF. In nucleotides, the CDR3 is TGTGCCAGCAGTTCCGTCCGTCGTCGGGCAGGGAATCAAGAGACCCAGTACTTC.

Many counts were recorded for this clonotype. This chain joins TRBV10-3 and TRBJ1-6; D is undetermined. From germline, CDR1 is ENHRY and CDR2 SYGVKD. This CDR3 has 14 amino acids. Trimming shortened V by 3 bases and J by 8 bases, and 11 bases separated the two germline ends. The CDR3 nucleotides read TGTGCCATCAGTGAAGGAGCAGAGCATTCACCCCTCCACTTT. This translates into CAISEGAEHSPLHF.

This clonotype was counted only a few times. The chain uses TRBV29-1 and TRBJ2-7; D may be TRBD1 (5 bases). V lost 3 bases and J 5 bases, leaving 11 bases between the germline ends. This CDR3 spans 12 amino acids. The germline gives CDR1 SQVTM, CDR2 ANQGSEA. CDR3 protein: CSVEAGLHEQYF. The CDR3 nucleotides read TGCAGCGTTGAGGCAGGGCTCCACGAGCAGTACTTC.